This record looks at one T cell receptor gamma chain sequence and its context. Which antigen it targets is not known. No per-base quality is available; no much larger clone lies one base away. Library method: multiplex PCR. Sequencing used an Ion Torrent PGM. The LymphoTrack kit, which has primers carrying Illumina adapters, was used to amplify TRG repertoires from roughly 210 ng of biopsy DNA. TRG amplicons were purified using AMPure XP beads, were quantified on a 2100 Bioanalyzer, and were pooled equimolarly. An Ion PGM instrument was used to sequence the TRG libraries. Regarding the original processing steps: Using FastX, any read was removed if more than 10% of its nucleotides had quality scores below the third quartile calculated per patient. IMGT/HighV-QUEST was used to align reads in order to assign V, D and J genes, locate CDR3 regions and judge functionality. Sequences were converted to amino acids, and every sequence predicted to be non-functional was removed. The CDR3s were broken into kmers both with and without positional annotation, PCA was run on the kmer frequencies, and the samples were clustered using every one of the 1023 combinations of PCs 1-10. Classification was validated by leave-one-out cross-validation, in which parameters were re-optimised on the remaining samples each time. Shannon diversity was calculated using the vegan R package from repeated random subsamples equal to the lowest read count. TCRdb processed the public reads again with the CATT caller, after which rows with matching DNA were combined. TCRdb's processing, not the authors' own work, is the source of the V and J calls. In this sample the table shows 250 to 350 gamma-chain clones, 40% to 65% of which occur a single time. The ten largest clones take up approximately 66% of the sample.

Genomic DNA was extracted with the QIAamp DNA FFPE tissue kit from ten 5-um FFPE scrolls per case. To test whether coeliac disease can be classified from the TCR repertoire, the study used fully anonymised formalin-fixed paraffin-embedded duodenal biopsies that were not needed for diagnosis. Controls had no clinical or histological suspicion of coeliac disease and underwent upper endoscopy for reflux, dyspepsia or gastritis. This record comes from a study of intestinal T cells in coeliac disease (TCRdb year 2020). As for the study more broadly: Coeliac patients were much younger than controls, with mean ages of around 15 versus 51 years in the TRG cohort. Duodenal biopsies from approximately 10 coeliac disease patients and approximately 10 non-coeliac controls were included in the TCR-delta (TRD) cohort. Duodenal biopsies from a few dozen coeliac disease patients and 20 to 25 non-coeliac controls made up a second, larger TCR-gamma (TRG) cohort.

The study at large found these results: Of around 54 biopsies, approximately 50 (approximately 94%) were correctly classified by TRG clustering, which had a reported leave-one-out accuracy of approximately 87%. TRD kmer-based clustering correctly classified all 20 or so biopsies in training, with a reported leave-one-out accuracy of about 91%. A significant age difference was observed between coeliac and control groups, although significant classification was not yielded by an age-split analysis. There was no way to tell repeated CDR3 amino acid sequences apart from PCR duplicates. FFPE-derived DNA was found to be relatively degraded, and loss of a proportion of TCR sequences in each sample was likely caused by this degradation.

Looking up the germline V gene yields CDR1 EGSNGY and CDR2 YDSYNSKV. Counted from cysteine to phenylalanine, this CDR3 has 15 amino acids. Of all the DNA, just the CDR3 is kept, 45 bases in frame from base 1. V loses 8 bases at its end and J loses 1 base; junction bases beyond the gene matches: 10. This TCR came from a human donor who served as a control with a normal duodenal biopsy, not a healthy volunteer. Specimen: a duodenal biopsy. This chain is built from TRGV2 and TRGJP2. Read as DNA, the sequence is TGTGCCACCTTGGGACGGGTTAGTAGTGATTGGATCAAGACGTTT. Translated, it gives CATLGRVSSDWIKTF.